Listed below are T cell receptor beta chains from one sample, sequenced in a study of blood T cell repertoires in COVID-19. Sequencing used immunoSEQ multiplex PCR; TCRdb keeps in-frame clones, though not all of them. The data contain approximately 670,000 clones, over 80% of them singletons. The sample consisted of peripheral blood. These receptors originate from a woman aged 18-35 years with acute or convalescent COVID-19. Both conserved end residues are part of each CDR3. The order of the fields is clone size, V gene, J gene, D gene, CDR3 DNA, CDR3 protein. The D gene is left open where the match is weak. Size values are once, few and many counts, or a class for expanded clones, and some rows have none.

.	TRBV7-8	TRBJ2-1	.	TGTGCCAGCAGCTTAGTCAGGCTGAGGGGGTCTCTGTGGGATGAGCAGTTCTTC	CASSLVRLRGSLWDEQFF
.	TRBV5-1	TRBJ1-2	.	TGCGCCAGCAGTTATGACCAGGGCCTCTATGGCTACACCTTC	CASSYDQGLYGYTF
.	TRBV12-5	TRBJ2-1	TRBD2	TGTGCTAGTGGTTCCACGAGCGGGGAGTCCTACAATGAGCAGTTCTTC	CASGSTSGESYNEQFF
.	TRBV10-3	TRBJ2-3	.	TGTGCCATCAGTGAGTTAGGGGACTTCCGCGGTACGCAGTATTTT	CAISELGDFRGTQYF
.	TRBV4-3	TRBJ2-5	.	TGCGCCAGCAGCCAGGACTTCGCGACAGGATTGAGGGAGACCCAGTACTTC	CASSQDFATGLRETQYF
.	TRBV2	TRBJ1-5	.	TGTGCCAGCAACAGAGAATTAGGACAGCCCCAGCATTTT	CASNRELGQPQHF
.	TRBV30	TRBJ1-2	TRBD1	TGTGCCTGGACGAAACGGGACAGGGACTTCTATGGCTACACCTTC	CAWTKRDRDFYGYTF
.	TRBV5-1	TRBJ2-1	TRBD2	TGCGCCAGCAGCCCCAGGACTAGCGGGGGGGGCACACTAGACAATGAGCAGTTCTTC	CASSPRTSGGGTLDNEQFF
.	TRBV2	TRBJ1-4	.	TGTGCCAGCAGGAGGAGGAACAGGGTATCAGTAGACGATGAAAAACTGTTTTTT	CASRRRNRVSVDDEKLFF
.	TRBV5-6	TRBJ1-5	TRBD1	TGTGCCAGCAGCTGGGGACAGTATCAGCCCCAGCATTTT	CASSWGQYQPQHF
.	TRBV30	TRBJ1-2	.	TGTGCCTGGAGTGAACAGAACTATGGCTACACCTTC	CAWSEQNYGYTF
.	TRBV19	TRBJ2-6	TRBD1	TGTGCCAGTAGTGGGACAGGTCCTGTCCTGACTTTC	CASSGTGPVLTF
.	TRBV18	TRBJ1-2	TRBD1	TGTGCCAGCTCACCGGCTTGGACAGGGGGCGCGGATGGCTACACCTTC	CASSPAWTGGADGYTF
.	TRBV5-1	TRBJ1-3	.	TGCGCCAGCAGCCACGGGATCTCTGGAAACACCATATATTTT	CASSHGISGNTIYF
.	TRBV9	TRBJ2-3	TRBD2	TGTGCCAGCAGCGTAGGGGAAGGGACTAGCGGGGGGGCCGGAGATACGCAGTATTTT	CASSVGEGTSGGAGDTQYF
.	TRBV29-1	TRBJ1-2	TRBD1	TGCAGCGCCCGGACAGGGCAGGGGTATGGCTACACCTTC	CSARTGQGYGYTF
.	TRBV29-1	TRBJ2-1	TRBD1	TGCAGCGTTGAAGATCGGGACAGGGTCTACAATGAGCAGTTCTTC	CSVEDRDRVYNEQFF
.	TRBV19	TRBJ1-1	.	TGTGCCAGTAGTATACTTCAGGGCCGCACTGAAGCTTTCTTT	CASSILQGRTEAFF
.	TRBV5-1	TRBJ1-1	.	TGCGCCAGCAGCTTGGCTACGGGGGGACTGAACACTGAAGCTTTCTTT	CASSLATGGLNTEAFF
.	TRBV2	TRBJ2-7	TRBD1	TGTGCCAGCAGTGAGGGGACAGGGGATCACTACGAGCAGTACTTC	CASSEGTGDHYEQYF
.	TRBV7-9	TRBJ1-2	.	TGTGCCAGCAGCTTGGGCTATTCCTATGGCTACACCTTC	CASSLGYSYGYTF
.	TRBV12-3/TRBV12-4	TRBJ2-5	.	TGTGCCAGCAGTTTACAGGGGCAAGAGACCCAGTACTTC	CASSLQGQETQYF
.	TRBV5-1	TRBJ2-7	TRBD1	TGCGCCAGCAGCATCGGACAGGGGGCTGAAGAGCAGTACTTC	CASSIGQGAEEQYF
.	TRBV5-4	TRBJ2-7	TRBD1	TGTGCCAGCAGCCTGACAGGGGGCTACGAGCAGTACTTC	CASSLTGGYEQYF
.	TRBV14	TRBJ1-3	.	TGTGCCAGCAGCCAAGACCAGGGGTCTGGAAACACCATATATTTT	CASSQDQGSGNTIYF
many	TRBV29-1	TRBJ2-7	.	TGCAGCGTTCACCACTGGACAGGGACTAAAACCTACGAGCAGTACTTC	CSVHHWTGTKTYEQYF
.	TRBV19	TRBJ1-4	.	TGTGCCAGTAGTCTCCGGACATCAGCAACTAATGAAAAACTGTTTTTT	CASSLRTSATNEKLFF
.	TRBV5-5	TRBJ2-3	TRBD2	TGTGCCAGCAGCCCTCCGGGACTAGCGGGTATCACAGATACGCAGTATTTT	CASSPPGLAGITDTQYF
.	TRBV25-1	TRBJ1-6	TRBD1	TGTGCCAGCAGTGACTCGACAGGGTTTAATTCACCCCTCCACTTT	CASSDSTGFNSPLHF
.	TRBV7-2	TRBJ1-1	TRBD1	TGTGCCAGCAGCTTAGTCTACAGGGGGCCGTGGGCTTTCTTT	CASSLVYRGPWAFF
.	TRBV5-3	TRBJ1-4	.	TGTGCCAGAAGCACCCTACAGCTATTTAATGAAAAACTGTTTTTT	CARSTLQLFNEKLFF
.	TRBV28	TRBJ2-7	TRBD1	TGTGCCAGCAGTTCTGGTGGGACAGGGACCTACGAGCAGTACTTC	CASSSGGTGTYEQYF
.	TRBV11-2	TRBJ2-1	TRBD2	TGTGCCAGCAGCCTCCTGGGGGACTACCGAGGGAATGAGCAGTTCTTC	CASSLLGDYRGNEQFF
.	TRBV24-1	TRBJ2-3	TRBD1	TGTGCCACCAGTGACCCATCAGACAGGGTGGAGCCAGATACGCAGTATTTT	CATSDPSDRVEPDTQYF
.	TRBV4-3	TRBJ1-1	.	TGCGCCAGCAGCCAAGATGACCCTCAGGATGAAGCTTTCTTT	CASSQDDPQDEAFF
once	TRBV5-1	TRBJ2-3	.	TGCGCCAGCAGCTGGACTGAAAGCACAGATACGCAGTATTTT	CASSWTESTDTQYF
.	TRBV19	TRBJ1-1	.	TGTGCCAGTAATACCGGGGGGCCCATGAACACTGAAGCTTTCTTT	CASNTGGPMNTEAFF
.	TRBV7-2	TRBJ2-7	TRBD2	TGTGCCAGCAGCTTAGTGAGTGGACTAGCGGGTTCCTACGAGCAGTACTTC	CASSLVSGLAGSYEQYF
.	TRBV9	TRBJ2-3	.	TGTGCCAGCAGCGTTCTAGGGGCTGGGACAGATACGCAGTATTTT	CASSVLGAGTDTQYF
.	TRBV20-1	TRBJ2-1	.	TGCAGTGCTAGAGATGATCGGGTTGGGTTCTTC	CSARDDRVGFF
few	TRBV2	TRBJ1-2	TRBD1	TGTGCCAGCAGGCTTACAGGGGTTTGGTATGGCTACACCTTC	CASRLTGVWYGYTF
.	TRBV5-5	TRBJ1-2	.	TGTGCCAGCAGCCCCCGGGACATCACTAACTATGGCTACACCTTC	CASSPRDITNYGYTF
.	TRBV19	TRBJ1-5	.	TGTGCCAGTAGTATCAATGGGGGCGTTTTCAATCAGCCCCAGCATTTT	CASSINGGVFNQPQHF
.	TRBV12-3/TRBV12-4	TRBJ2-7	.	TGTGCCAGCAGTTTAGTTAACGAGCAGTACTTC	CASSLVNEQYF
.	TRBV5-4	TRBJ1-1	TRBD1	TGTGCCAGCAGCGCCCGACAGGGTGAAGCTTTCTTT	CASSARQGEAFF
.	TRBV30	TRBJ1-1	TRBD1	TGTGCCTGGAGGGCCCGGGGGGGACAGGGTAACACTGAAGCTTTCTTT	CAWRARGGQGNTEAFF
.	TRBV15	TRBJ1-6	.	TGTGCCACCAGCAGAGGGACAGAATATAATTCACCCCTCCACTTT	CATSRGTEYNSPLHF
.	TRBV9	TRBJ2-3	TRBD1	TGTGCCAGCAGCACCGCAGGCGGCCCCAGGGGGCCCGGGGGATCCACAGATACGCAGTATTTT	CASSTAGGPRGPGGSTDTQYF
.	TRBV7-9	TRBJ2-1	.	TGTGCCAGCAGCCTATTACGTACCTACAATGAGCAGTTCTTC	CASSLLRTYNEQFF
.	TRBV27	TRBJ2-1	.	TGTGCCAGCAGTAACAGACGTGAGCAGTTCTTC	CASSNRREQFF
few	TRBV11-2	TRBJ1-3	.	TGTGCCAGCAGCTTAAGCGCCCCTTACCGACAGCGCTCTGGAAACACCATATATTTT	CASSLSAPYRQRSGNTIYF
.	TRBV27	TRBJ2-7	.	TGTGCCAGCAGTTTAACGTCAGGGTGGGTCTACGAGCAGTACTTC	CASSLTSGWVYEQYF
once	TRBV29-1	TRBJ1-1	.	TGCAGCGTTGTGTTTAATCAACTTAACACTGAAGCTTTCTTT	CSVVFNQLNTEAFF
.	TRBV29-1	TRBJ1-6	TRBD1	TGCAGCGTCTCGGACAGGGACAAGTCACCCCTCCACTTT	CSVSDRDKSPLHF
.	TRBV9	TRBJ1-6	.	TGTGCCAGCAGCGAGGCCCCGTCAGGGGTCTCACCCCTCCACTTT	CASSEAPSGVSPLHF
once	TRBV24-1	TRBJ2-1	TRBD1	TGTGCCACCAGTGATGCCACCGGGACAGGGTCCTACAATGAGCAGTTCTTC	CATSDATGTGSYNEQFF
.	TRBV7-2	TRBJ1-1	.	TGTGCCAGCAGCTTAGTAAATCCAGGGCTGAACACTGAAGCTTTCTTT	CASSLVNPGLNTEAFF
.	TRBV18	TRBJ1-4	.	TGTGCCAGCTCCGGACAGCGCCCGAATGAAAAACTGTTTTTT	CASSGQRPNEKLFF
.	TRBV4-1	TRBJ2-3	TRBD2	TGCGCCAGCAGCCAAGGGCTAGCGGGCTTCACAGATACGCAGTATTTT	CASSQGLAGFTDTQYF
.	TRBV29-1	TRBJ1-2	.	TGCAGCGGCGGGTGGGGTAGGCACTATGGCTACACCTTC	CSGGWGRHYGYTF